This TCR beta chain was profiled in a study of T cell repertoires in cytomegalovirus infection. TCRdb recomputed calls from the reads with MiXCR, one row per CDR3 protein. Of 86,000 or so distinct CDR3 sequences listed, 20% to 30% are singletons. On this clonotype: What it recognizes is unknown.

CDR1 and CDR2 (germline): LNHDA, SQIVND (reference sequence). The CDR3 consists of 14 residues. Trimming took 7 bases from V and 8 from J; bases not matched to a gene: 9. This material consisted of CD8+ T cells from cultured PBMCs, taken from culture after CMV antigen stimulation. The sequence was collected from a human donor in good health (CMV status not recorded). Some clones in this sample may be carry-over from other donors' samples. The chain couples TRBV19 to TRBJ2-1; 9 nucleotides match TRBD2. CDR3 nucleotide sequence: TGTGCCAGTACGTTGCGGGGGGGCCGGGATGAGCAGTTCTTC. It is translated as CASTLRGGRDEQFF.